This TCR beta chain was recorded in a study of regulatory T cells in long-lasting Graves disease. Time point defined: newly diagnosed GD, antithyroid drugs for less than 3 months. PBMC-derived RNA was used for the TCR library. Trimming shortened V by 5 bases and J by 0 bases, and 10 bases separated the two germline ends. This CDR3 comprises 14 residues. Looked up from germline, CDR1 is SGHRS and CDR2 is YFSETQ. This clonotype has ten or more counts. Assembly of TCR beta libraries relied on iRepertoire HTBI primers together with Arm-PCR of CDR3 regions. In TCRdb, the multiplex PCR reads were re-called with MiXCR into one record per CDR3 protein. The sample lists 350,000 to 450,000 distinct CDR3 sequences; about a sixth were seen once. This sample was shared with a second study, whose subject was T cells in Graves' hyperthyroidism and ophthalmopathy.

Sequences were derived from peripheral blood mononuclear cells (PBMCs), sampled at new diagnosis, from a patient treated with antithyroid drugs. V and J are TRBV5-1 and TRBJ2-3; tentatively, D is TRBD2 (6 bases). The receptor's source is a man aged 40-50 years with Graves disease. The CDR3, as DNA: TGCGCCAGCAGGTCCGGGACTAGCACAGATACGCAGTATTTT. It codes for CASRSGTSTDTQYF.